This is a list of T cell receptor beta chains from one sample in a study of blood T cell repertoires in COVID-19. The method was immunoSEQ multiplex PCR; TCRdb's version includes in-frame clones alone and lacks a portion of them. Among some 430,000 clones, around 90% were seen once, and the ten largest hold about 0.6%. The sequenced sample consisted of PBMCs or T cells enriched from blood (not recorded which). The origin of the receptors is a man aged 18-30 years who had recovered from COVID-19. Both conserved end residues are part of each CDR3. D genes are given only for firm matches. Clone size is shown for a subset of rows, as once, few, many or a class of expanded clone.

d_call,v_call,j_call,clone_size,cdr3_nt,cdr3_aa
TRBD2,TRBV5-4,TRBJ2-2,.,TGTGCCAGCAGCTCCATACTAGCGGGAGGGCCGAGCACCGGGGAGCTGTTTTTT,CASSSILAGGPSTGELFF
TRBD2,TRBV5-5,TRBJ2-4,.,TGTGCCAGCAGCTTCCTAGCGGGAGGGCCTGCCAAAAACATTCAGTACTTC,CASSFLAGGPAKNIQYF
TRBD1,TRBV10-2,TRBJ1-2,.,TGCGCCAGCAGTGACCGACAGGGCTATGGCTACACCTTC,CASSDRQGYGYTF
TRBD2,TRBV7-2,TRBJ2-5,.,TGTGCCAGCAGTTCGTCTCAATTTCTAGCGGGGGGGGAGACCCAGTACTTC,CASSSSQFLAGGETQYF
TRBD1,TRBV27,TRBJ1-6,.,TGTGCCAGCAGCGGACAGGGGGCAGGGACCTATAATTCACCCCTCCACTTT,CASSGQGAGTYNSPLHF
TRBD1,TRBV3-1/TRBV3-2,TRBJ1-3,.,TGTGCCAGCAGCCAGAGAACAGGGGGCGGTTCTGGAAACACCATATATTTT,CASSQRTGGGSGNTIYF
TRBD1,TRBV19,TRBJ1-1,.,TGTGCCAGTAGTACAGGGGGCGAAGTGGGCACTGAAGCTTTCTTT,CASSTGGEVGTEAFF
.,TRBV5-1,TRBJ2-7,.,TGCGCCAGCAGCCCCCCAGACTACGAGCAGTACTTC,CASSPPDYEQYF
TRBD2,TRBV7-8,TRBJ2-4,.,TGTGCCAGCAGCTTTGCGGCGGGAGGCCTAGCCAAAAACATTCAGTACTTC,CASSFAAGGLAKNIQYF
TRBD1,TRBV10-3,TRBJ1-1,.,TGTGCCATCAGGGGGGACAGGAACACTGAAGCTTTCTTT,CAIRGDRNTEAFF
.,TRBV5-1,TRBJ1-1,.,TGCGCCAGCAGCGTATACGACAGCACACACACTGAAGCTTTCTTT,CASSVYDSTHTEAFF
.,TRBV6-5,TRBJ2-7,.,TGTGCCAGCAGCTCAAGCCCCACTAGAAGCGAGCAGTACTTC,CASSSSPTRSEQYF
TRBD1,TRBV7-3,TRBJ1-2,.,TGTGCCAGCAGCGACGGACAGGGTAGTCGGTACACCTTC,CASSDGQGSRYTF
.,TRBV6-5,TRBJ1-5,.,TGTGCCAGTTCCCGACAAGCTGATCAGCCCCAGCATTTT,CASSRQADQPQHF
.,TRBV28,TRBJ1-2,few,TGTGCCAGCAGTTTAAGAGGCTTTGTTGGCGGGACCTATGGCTACACCTTC,CASSLRGFVGGTYGYTF
.,TRBV7-6,TRBJ1-1,.,TGTGCCAGCAGCTTAGAAGCTCGGGACGGGGGTTCCTACGGTGTGAACACTGAAGCTTTCTTT,CASSLEARDGGSYGVNTEAFF
TRBD1,TRBV6-1,TRBJ1-5,.,TGTGCCAGCAGTGAATTCGGCAGGGGGCTGGAGCCCCAGCATTTT,CASSEFGRGLEPQHF
TRBD1,TRBV7-3,TRBJ2-7,.,TGTGCCAGCAGCTTAACTTCGACAGGGTACTACGAGCAGTACTTC,CASSLTSTGYYEQYF
.,TRBV5-1,TRBJ1-1,.,TGCGCCAGCAGCTTGGAGAGAGGCACTGAAGCTTTCTTT,CASSLERGTEAFF
.,TRBV30,TRBJ1-5,.,TGTGCCTGGAGTGTTGAGCAAAATCAGCCCCAGCATTTT,CAWSVEQNQPQHF
TRBD2,TRBV5-1,TRBJ2-3,.,TGCGCCAGCAGCTTGGGGACTAGCCGACGCACAGATACGCAGTATTTT,CASSLGTSRRTDTQYF
TRBD2,TRBV3-1/TRBV3-2,TRBJ2-7,.,TGTGCCAGCAGCCAAGAGGGACTAGCGGTGTTCGAGCAGTACTTC,CASSQEGLAVFEQYF
.,TRBV5-1,TRBJ1-1,.,TGCGCCAGCAGCCCGGGTGGTTTGGGTGAAGCTTTCTTT,CASSPGGLGEAFF
.,TRBV10-3,TRBJ2-5,once,TGTGCCATCGGGGACTTCCAAGAGACCCAGTACTTC,CAIGDFQETQYF
.,TRBV5-6,TRBJ1-2,few,TGTGCCAGCAGCTTGTCAGCATCCGGGTTCTATGGCTACACCTTC,CASSLSASGFYGYTF
TRBD2,TRBV28,TRBJ2-1,.,TGTGCCAGCAGCACTGCCGGCGGGGGCTCCTACAATGAGCAGTTCTTC,CASSTAGGGSYNEQFF
TRBD1,TRBV2,TRBJ2-5,.,TGTGCCAGCAGCGGACAGGGCCAAGAGACCCAGTACTTC,CASSGQGQETQYF